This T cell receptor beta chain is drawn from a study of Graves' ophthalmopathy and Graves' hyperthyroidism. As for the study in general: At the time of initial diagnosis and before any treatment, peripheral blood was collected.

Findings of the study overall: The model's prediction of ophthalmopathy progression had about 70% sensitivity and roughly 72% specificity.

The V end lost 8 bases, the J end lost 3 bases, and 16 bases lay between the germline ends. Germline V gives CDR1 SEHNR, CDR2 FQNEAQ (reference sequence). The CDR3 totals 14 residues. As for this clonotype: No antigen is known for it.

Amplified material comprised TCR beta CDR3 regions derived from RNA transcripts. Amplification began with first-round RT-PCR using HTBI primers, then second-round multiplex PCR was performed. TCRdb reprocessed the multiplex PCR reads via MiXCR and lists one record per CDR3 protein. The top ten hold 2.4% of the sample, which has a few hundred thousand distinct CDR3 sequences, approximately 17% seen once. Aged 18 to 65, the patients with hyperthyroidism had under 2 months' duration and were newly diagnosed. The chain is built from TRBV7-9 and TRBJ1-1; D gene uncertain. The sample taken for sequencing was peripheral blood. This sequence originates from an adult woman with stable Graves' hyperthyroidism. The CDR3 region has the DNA TGTGCCAGCCGCCTGACAAGGCGTTACACTGAAGCTTTCTTT. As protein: CASRLTRRYTEAFF.